This T cell receptor (beta chain) was identified during a study of T cells in Graves' hyperthyroidism and ophthalmopathy. For the study at large: Peripheral blood was drawn at first diagnosis, prior to all treatment.

From germline, CDR1 is SEHNR and CDR2 FQNEAQ (reference sequence). The CDR3 consists of 14 residues. The V gene lost 3 bases and the J gene lost 1 base, with 9 bases spanning the gap. Thyroid ultrasound and orbital computed tomography, with clinical symptoms and serum thyroxine and TRAb, informed diagnoses. The CDR3 regions of TCR beta were amplified from RNA transcripts. Carried out on the TCR CDR3, a first-round RT-PCR used the HTBI primer set. Each CDR3 protein is one row after TCRdb ran MiXCR on the multiplex PCR reads. This table has roughly 130,000 distinct CDR3 sequences, around 20% appearing once. Ten or more counts support this clonotype. The antigen remains unidentified. General study results and limits: Progression to ophthalmopathy was predicted a median of approximately seven months early.

V usage is TRBV7-9 and J usage is TRBJ1-1; D unresolved. Sequencing input: blood. The sequence came from a woman aged 50 to 60 with Graves' hyperthyroidism that later progressed to Graves' ophthalmopathy. CDR3: CASSFGHENTEAFF. CDR3 nucleotide sequence: TGTGCCAGCAGCTTCGGGCACGAGAACACTGAAGCTTTCTTT.